The clone carrying this T cell receptor beta chain was counted a single time. This table comes from immunoSEQ multiplex PCR, and its TCRdb copy is limited to in-frame clones, with some not included. Of over a thousand clones listed, just under 85% were seen once; the top ten hold approximately 13%. The data were obtained in a study of T cell repertoires in ileal Crohn's disease. The CDR3 is 15 residues long. Losses at the gene ends were 3 bases for V and 3 bases for J; bases not matched to a gene: 5. Germline V CDR1 and CDR2: KGHSH, LQKENI. Sample time point: neoterminal ileum biopsy at postoperative endoscopy, about 6 months after surgery. Included were adult ileal or ileocolonic Crohn's patients indicated for ileocolonic resection.

This receptor was taken from an adult with Crohn's disease. Material for sequencing was ileal tissue. V usage is TRBV18 and J usage is TRBJ1-2, with TRBD1 identical over 9 bases. The CDR3 is CASSPEWDRDYGYTF. The CDR3, as DNA: TGTGCCAGCTCACCTGAATGGGACAGGGACTATGGCTACACCTTC.